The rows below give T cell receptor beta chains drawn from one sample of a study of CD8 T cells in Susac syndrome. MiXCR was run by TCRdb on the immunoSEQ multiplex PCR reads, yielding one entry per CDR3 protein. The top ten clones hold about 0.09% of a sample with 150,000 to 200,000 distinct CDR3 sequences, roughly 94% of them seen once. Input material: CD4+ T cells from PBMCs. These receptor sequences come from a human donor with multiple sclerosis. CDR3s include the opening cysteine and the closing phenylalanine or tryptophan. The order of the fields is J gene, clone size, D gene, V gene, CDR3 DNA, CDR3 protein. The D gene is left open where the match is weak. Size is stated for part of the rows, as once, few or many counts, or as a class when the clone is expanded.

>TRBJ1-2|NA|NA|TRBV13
TGTGCCAGCAGCCCTACGGACAGACTAAGAACTAACTATGGCTACACCTTC
CASSPTDRLRTNYGYTF
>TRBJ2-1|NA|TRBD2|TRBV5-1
TGCGCCAGCAGGCGGGAGGTCGAGCAGTTCTTC
CASRREVEQFF
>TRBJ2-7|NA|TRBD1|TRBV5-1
TGCGCCAGCAGCCGGGACAGGGACGAGCAGTACTTC
CASSRDRDEQYF
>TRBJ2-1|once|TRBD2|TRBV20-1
TGCAGTGTTTTTCCCCCGGGACTAGCGCAATATGAGCAGTTCTTC
CSVFPPGLAQYEQFF
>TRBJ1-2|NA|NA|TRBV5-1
TGCGCCAGCAGCTTGGATACAGGGAACTATGGCTACACCTTC
CASSLDTGNYGYTF
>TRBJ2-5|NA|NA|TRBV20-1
TGCAGTGCCACCGGTAGTCACTCCCAAGAGACCCAGTACTTC
CSATGSHSQETQYF
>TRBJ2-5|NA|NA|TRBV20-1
TGCAGTGCTAGCACAGGGATGGAGACCCAGTACTTC
CSASTGMETQYF
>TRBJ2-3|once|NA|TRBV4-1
TGCGCCAGCAGCCACTGGGATACGCAGTATTTT
CASSHWDTQYF
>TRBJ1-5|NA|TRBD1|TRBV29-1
TGCAGCGTTGGGACAGGGCCGGGAAATCAGCCCCAGCATTTT
CSVGTGPGNQPQHF
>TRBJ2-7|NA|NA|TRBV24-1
TGTGCCACCAGTAGGACAGACTCCTACGAGCAGTACTTC
CATSRTDSYEQYF
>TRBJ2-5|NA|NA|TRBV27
TGTGCCAGCAGTTTAAAGGGGCGAAGTGAGACCCAGTACTTC
CASSLKGRSETQYF
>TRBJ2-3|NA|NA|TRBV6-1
TGTGCCAGCAGTCAACGGCGATCCGCAGATACGCAGTATTTT
CASSQRRSADTQYF
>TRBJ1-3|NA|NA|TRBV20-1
TGCAGTGCTGATGACAGGTCCGGAAACACCATATATTTT
CSADDRSGNTIYF
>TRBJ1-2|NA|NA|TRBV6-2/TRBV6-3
TGTGCCACCCTGGACGGAGCTAACTATGGCTACACCTTC
CATLDGANYGYTF
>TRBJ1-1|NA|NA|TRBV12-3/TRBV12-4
TGTGCCAGCAGGTCAAATTCGGGAGCTTTCTTT
CASRSNSGAFF
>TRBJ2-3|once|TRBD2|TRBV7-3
TGTGCCAGCAGCTTCGCGGGGGTAGATACGCAGTATTTT
CASSFAGVDTQYF
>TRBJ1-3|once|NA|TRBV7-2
TGTGCCAGCAGCTTAATGGGATTTTCGGGAAACACCATATATTTT
CASSLMGFSGNTIYF
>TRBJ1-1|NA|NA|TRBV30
TGTGCCTGGAGACCCTTGGACCTGGGGATGAACACTGAAGCTTTCTTT
CAWRPLDLGMNTEAFF
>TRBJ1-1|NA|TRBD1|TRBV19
TGTGCCAGTGGGGACAGGACTGAAGCTTTCTTT
CASGDRTEAFF
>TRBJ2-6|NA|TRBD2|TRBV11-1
TGTGCCAGCAAAGGCGGGAGCTCTGGGGCCAACGTCCTGACTTTC
CASKGGSSGANVLTF
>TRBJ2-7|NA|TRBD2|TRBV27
TGTGCCAGCTCCCACCGCGGGAGCTCCTACGAGCAGTACTTC
CASSHRGSSYEQYF
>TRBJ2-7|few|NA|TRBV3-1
TGTGCCAGCAGCCCCCAACGAGGGGCATCTTACGAGCAGTACTTC
CASSPQRGASYEQYF
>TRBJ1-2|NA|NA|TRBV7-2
TGTGCCAGCAGCCCCACTCTTCCCGTTGGCTACACCTTC
CASSPTLPVGYTF
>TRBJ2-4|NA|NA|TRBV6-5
TGTGCCAGCAGTCCCGACGCGGACATTCAGTACTTC
CASSPDADIQYF
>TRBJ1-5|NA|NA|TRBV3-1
TGTGCCAGCAGCCAAGATCAGGGGACCCATCAGCCCCAGCATTTT
CASSQDQGTHQPQHF
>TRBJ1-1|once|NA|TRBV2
TGTGCCAGCAGTGGAGGGACGGGGAACACTGAAGCTTTCTTT
CASSGGTGNTEAFF
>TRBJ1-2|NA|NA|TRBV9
TGTGCCAGCAGCGTAGATGGCAGGGCGACTGGCTACACCTTC
CASSVDGRATGYTF